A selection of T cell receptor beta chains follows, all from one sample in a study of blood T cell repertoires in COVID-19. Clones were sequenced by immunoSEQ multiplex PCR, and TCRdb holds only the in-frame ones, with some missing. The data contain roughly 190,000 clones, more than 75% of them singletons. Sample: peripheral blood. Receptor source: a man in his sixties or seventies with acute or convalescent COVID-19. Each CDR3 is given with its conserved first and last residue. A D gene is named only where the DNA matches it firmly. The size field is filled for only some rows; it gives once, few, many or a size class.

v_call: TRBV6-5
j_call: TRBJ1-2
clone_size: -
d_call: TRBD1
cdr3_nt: TGTGCCAGCTTCGGACAGGGACCTATTTTGAGCGGCTACACCTTC
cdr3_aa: CASFGQGPILSGYTF

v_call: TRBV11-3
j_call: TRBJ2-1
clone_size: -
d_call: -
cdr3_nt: TGTGCCAGCAGCTTAGGGAGGAGCTCCTACAATGAGCAGTTCTTC
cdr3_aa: CASSLGRSSYNEQFF

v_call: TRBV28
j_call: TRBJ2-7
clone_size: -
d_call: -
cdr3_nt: TGTGCCAGCAGACCCGAAAGGGGAAAGCGGGCTCTCTCCTACGAGCAGTACTTC
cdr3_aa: CASRPERGKRALSYEQYF

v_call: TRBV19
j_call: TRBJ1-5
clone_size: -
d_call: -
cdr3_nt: TGTGCCAGTAATCTGGGGAGACAGCCCCAGCATTTT
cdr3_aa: CASNLGRQPQHF

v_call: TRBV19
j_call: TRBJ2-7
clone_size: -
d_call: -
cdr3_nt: TGTGCCAGTAGTATCCAGCTGTCGGGGGAGCAGTACTTC
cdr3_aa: CASSIQLSGEQYF

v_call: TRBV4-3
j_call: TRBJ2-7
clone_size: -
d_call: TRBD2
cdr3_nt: TGCGCCAGCAGCCGAAGGCGGAGCGGGGGGGGAAGTTACGAGCAGTACTTC
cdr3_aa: CASSRRRSGGGSYEQYF

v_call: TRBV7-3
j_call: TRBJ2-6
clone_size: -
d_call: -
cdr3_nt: TGTGCCAGCAGCTTAACAGGACTACCCACCTCTGGGGCCAACGTCCTGACTTTC
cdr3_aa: CASSLTGLPTSGANVLTF

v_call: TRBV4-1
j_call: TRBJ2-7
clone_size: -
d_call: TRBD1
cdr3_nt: TGCGCCAGCAGCCTAAGATTGGGACAGGGGCGAGTCTACGAGCAGTACTTC
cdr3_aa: CASSLRLGQGRVYEQYF

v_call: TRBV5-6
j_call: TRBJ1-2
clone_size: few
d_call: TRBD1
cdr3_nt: TGTGCCAGCAGCTTGCCTCCCGACAGGGGGCTTGGCTACACCTTC
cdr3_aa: CASSLPPDRGLGYTF

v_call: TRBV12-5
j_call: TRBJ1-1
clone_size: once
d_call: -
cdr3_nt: TGTGCTAGTGGTTTGGTACCCGGGGTTCAAGCTTTCTTT
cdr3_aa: CASGLVPGVQAFF

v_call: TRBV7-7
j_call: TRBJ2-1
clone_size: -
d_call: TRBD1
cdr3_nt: TGTGCCAGCAGCTTGACAGGGGGCACCTACAATGAGCAGTTCTTC
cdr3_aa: CASSLTGGTYNEQFF

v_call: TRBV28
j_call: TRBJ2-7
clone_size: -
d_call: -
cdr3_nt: TGTGCCAGCAGCTCGGACAGACTCTACGAGCAGTACTTC
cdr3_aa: CASSSDRLYEQYF

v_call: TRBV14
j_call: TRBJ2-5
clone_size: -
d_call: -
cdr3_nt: TGTGCCAGCAGCCAAGGGTTGACAGCTTTTCAAGAGACCCAGTACTTC
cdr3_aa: CASSQGLTAFQETQYF

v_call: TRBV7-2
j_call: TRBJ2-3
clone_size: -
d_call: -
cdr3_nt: TGTGCCAGCAGCCAGGAGGTCTCAGATACGCAGTATTTT
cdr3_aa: CASSQEVSDTQYF

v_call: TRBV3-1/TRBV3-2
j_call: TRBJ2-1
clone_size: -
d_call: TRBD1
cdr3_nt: TGTGCCAGCAGCCAAGATAAGGGACAGCTTACGTCCAATGAGCAGTTCTTC
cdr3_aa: CASSQDKGQLTSNEQFF

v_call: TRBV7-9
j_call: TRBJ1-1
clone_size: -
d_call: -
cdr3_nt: TGTGCCAGCAGCTTAATCCAGGACACTGAAGCTTTCTTT
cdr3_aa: CASSLIQDTEAFF

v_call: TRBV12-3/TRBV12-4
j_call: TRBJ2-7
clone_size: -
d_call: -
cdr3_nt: TGTGCCAGCACTTTTGCCAGGGTCCACGAGCAGTACTTC
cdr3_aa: CASTFARVHEQYF

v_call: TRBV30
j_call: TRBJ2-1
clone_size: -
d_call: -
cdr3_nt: TGTGCCTCCAAAGGACTCTGGACCGTAGATGAGCAGTTCTTC
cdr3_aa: CASKGLWTVDEQFF

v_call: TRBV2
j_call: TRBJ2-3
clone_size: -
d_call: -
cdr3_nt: TGTGCCAGCAGTGAAGAGGAGACTAGCACAGATACGCAGTATTTT
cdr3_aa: CASSEEETSTDTQYF

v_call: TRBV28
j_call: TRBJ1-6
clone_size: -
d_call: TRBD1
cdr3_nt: TGTGCCAGCAGTTCCCCAGGGGGCGGTAATTCACCCCTCCACTTT
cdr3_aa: CASSSPGGGNSPLHF

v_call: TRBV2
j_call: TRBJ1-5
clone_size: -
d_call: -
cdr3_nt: TGTGCCAGCAGTGAAAGTGGGGCAGGGAGCAATCAGCCCCAGCATTTT
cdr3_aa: CASSESGAGSNQPQHF

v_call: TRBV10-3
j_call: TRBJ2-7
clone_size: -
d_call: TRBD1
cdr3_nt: TGTGCCAACCGGGACAGTCACTACGAGCAGTACTTC
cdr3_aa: CANRDSHYEQYF

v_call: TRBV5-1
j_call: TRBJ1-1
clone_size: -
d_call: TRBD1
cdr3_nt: TGCGCCAGCAGCTTGTCCGGGACAGGGGCCACTGAAGCTTTCTTT
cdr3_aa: CASSLSGTGATEAFF

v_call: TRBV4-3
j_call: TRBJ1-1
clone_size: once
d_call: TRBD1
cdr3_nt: TGCGCCAGCAGCCAAGATCTGCAGGGGGCAGGTGGCACTGAAGCTTTCTTT
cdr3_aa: CASSQDLQGAGGTEAFF

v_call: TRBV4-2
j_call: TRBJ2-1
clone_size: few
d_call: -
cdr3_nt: TGTGCCAGCAGCCCGAGCCCGGCGGACAATGAGCAGTTCTTC
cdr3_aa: CASSPSPADNEQFF

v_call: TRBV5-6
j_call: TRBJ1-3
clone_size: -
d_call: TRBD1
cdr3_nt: TGTGCCAGCAGCAGTGCGTGGGACAGGGCGACTGGAAACACCATATATTTT
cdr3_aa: CASSSAWDRATGNTIYF

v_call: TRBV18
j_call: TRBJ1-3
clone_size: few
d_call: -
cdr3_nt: TGTGCCAGCTCACCGGGGGCCACTCAGGGTATTACTGGAAACACCATATATTTT
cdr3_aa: CASSPGATQGITGNTIYF

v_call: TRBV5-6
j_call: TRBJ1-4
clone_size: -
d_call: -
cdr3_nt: TGTGCCAGCAGCTTGTTGTCAGCGTTAAAGGAAAAACTGTTTTTT
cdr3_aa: CASSLLSALKEKLFF

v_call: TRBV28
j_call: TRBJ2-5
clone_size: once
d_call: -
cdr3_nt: TGTGCCAGCAGTAGGGGGGGCCGAGAGACCCAGTACTTC
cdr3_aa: CASSRGGRETQYF

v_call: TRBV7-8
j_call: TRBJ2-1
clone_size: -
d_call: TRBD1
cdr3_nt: TGTGCCAGCAGCCCTGGGACAGCAGACAATGAGCAGTTCTTC
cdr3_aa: CASSPGTADNEQFF

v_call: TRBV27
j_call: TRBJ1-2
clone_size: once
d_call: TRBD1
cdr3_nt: TGTGCCAGCAGTACCCGGGACAGGGGGCGCGGCTATGGCTACACCTTC
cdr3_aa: CASSTRDRGRGYGYTF

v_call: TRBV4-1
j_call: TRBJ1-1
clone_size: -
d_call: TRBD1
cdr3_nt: TGCGCCAGCAGCCCGCGGACAGGGCGGGACACTGAAGCTTTCTTT
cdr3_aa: CASSPRTGRDTEAFF

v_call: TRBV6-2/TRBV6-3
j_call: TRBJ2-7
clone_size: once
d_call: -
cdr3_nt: TGTGCCAGCAGCCGCCCACTAGCACCCTACGAGCAGTACTTC
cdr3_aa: CASSRPLAPYEQYF

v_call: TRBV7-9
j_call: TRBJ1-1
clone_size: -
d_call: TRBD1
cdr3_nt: TGTGCCAGCAGCCAGGGACAGGGAAGCACTGAAGCTTTCTTT
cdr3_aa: CASSQGQGSTEAFF

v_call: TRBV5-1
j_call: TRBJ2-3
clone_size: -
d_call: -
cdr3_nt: TGCGCCAGCCAGAGGGAGGTAGGGGCAGATACGCAGTATTTT
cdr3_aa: CASQREVGADTQYF

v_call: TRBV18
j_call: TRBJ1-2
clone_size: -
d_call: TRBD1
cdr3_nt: TGTGCCAGCTCGCAGGACAGGGCCGAGGGCTACACCTTC
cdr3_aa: CASSQDRAEGYTF

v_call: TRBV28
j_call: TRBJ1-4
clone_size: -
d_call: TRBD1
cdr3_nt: TGTGCCAGCAGTGACAGGGTTGGGAAACTGTTTTTT
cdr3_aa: CASSDRVGKLFF

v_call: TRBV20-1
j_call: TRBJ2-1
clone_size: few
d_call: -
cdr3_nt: TGCAGTGCTAGTCGGACTACCGTCGGTGAGCAGTTCTTC
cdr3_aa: CSASRTTVGEQFF

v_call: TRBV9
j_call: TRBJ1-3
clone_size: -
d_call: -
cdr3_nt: TGTGCCAGCAGCGTAGGGAAGGGGGCTGGAAACACCATATATTTT
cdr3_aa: CASSVGKGAGNTIYF

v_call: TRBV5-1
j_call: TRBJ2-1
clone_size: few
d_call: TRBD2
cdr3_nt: TGCGCCAGCAGCATAAGGAGTGGGGCTAGCGGGGGAAATGAGCAGTTCTTC
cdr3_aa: CASSIRSGASGGNEQFF

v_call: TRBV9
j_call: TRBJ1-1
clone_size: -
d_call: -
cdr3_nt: TGTGCCAGCAGCGTAGGGGCAGGCCTGGACACTGAAGCTTTCTTT
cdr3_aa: CASSVGAGLDTEAFF

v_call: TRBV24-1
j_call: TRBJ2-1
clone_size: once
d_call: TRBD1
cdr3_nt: TGTGCCACCATAACCGGGACAGGGGGGCGTCGTGAGCAGTTCTTC
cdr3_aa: CATITGTGGRREQFF

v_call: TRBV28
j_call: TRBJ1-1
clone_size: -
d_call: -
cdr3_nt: TGTGCCAGCAGTAGCAATGGGGGGACTGAAGCTTTCTTT
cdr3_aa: CASSSNGGTEAFF

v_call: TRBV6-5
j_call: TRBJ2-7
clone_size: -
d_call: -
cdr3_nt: TGTGCCACCCTGCCAGGACAGTTAGCCTACGAGCAGTACTTC
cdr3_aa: CATLPGQLAYEQYF

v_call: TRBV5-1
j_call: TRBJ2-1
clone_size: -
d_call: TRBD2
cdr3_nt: TGCGCCAGCAGCCCCGGGACTAGCTCCTACAATGAGCAGTTCTTC
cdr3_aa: CASSPGTSSYNEQFF

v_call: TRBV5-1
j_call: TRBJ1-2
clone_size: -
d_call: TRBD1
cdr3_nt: TGCGCCAGCAACCGACAGGGAGAAGGCTATGGCTACACCTTC
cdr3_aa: CASNRQGEGYGYTF

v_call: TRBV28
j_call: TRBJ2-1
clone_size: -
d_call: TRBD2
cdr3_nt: TGTGCCGGTGGGACTAGCGGGAGAGGGTACAATGAGCAGTTCTTC
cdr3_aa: CAGGTSGRGYNEQFF

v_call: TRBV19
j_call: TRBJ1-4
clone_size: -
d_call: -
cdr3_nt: TGTGCCAGTAGCCCCCTGGCGGGAAGGATATCGACTAATGAAAAACTGTTTTTT
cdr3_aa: CASSPLAGRISTNEKLFF

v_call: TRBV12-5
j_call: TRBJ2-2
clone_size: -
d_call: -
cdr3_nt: TGTGCTAGTGGTTTGGTACTCGGACAGCTAACCGGGGAGCTGTTTTTT
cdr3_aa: CASGLVLGQLTGELFF

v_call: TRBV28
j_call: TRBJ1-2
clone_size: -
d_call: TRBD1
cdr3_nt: TGTGCCAGCAGCCCGCTGTGGGACAGGGGCACCTATGGCTACACCTTC
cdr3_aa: CASSPLWDRGTYGYTF

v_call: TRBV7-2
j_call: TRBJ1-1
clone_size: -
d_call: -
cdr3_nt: TGTGCCAGCAGCTTACATGTCAAAGAGACTGAAGCTTTCTTT
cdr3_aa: CASSLHVKETEAFF

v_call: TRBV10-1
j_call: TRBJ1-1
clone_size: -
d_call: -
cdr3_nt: TGCGCCAGCAGGAGGACATTGAACACTGAAGCTTTCTTT
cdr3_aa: CASRRTLNTEAFF

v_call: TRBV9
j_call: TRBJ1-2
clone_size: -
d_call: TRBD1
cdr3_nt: TGTGCCAGCAGCTACCGACAGGGGCACTATGGCTACACCTTC
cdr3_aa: CASSYRQGHYGYTF

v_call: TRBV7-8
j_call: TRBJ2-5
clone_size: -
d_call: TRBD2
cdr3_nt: TGTGCCAGCAGCCCACCTGAGCGGGGGGACGAAGAGACCCAGTACTTC
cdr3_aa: CASSPPERGDEETQYF